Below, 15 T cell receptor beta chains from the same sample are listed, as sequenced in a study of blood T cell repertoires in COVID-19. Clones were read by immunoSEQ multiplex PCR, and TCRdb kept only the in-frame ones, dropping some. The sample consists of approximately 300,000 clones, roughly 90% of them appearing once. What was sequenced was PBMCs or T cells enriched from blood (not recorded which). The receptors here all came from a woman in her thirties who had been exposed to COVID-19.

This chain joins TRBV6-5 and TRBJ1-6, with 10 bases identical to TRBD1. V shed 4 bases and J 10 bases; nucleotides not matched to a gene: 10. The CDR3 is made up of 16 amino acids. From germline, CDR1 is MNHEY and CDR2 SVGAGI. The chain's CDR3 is CASSSQGQGWESPLHF. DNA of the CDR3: TGTGCCAGCAGTTCCCAGGGACAGGGGTGGGAGTCACCCCTCCACTTT.

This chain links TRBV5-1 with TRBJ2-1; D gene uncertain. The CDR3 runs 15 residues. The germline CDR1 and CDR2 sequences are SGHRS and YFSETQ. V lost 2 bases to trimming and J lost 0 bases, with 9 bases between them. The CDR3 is CASSLAPSSYNEQFF. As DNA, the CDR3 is TGCGCCAGCAGCTTAGCCCCGAGCTCCTACAATGAGCAGTTCTTC.

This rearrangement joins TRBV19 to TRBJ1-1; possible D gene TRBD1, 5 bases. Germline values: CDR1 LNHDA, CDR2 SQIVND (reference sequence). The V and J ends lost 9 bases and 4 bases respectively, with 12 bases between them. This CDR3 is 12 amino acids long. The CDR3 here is CASSGRSTEAFF. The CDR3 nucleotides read TGTGCCAGCTCAGGGCGGAGCACTGAAGCTTTCTTT. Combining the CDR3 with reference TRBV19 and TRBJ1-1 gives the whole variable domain DGGITQSPKYLFRKEGQNVTLSCEQNLNHDAMYWYRQDPGQGLRLIYYSQIVNDFQKGDIAEGYSVSREKKESFPLTVTSAQKNPTAFYLCASSGRSTEAFFGQGTRLTVV.

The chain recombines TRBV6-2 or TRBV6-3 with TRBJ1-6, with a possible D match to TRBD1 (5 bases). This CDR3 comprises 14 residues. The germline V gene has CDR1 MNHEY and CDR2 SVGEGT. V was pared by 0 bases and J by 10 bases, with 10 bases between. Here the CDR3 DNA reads TGTGCCAGCAGTTACTCGTCAGGGTCCTCACCCCTCCACTTT. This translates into CASSYSSGSSPLHF.

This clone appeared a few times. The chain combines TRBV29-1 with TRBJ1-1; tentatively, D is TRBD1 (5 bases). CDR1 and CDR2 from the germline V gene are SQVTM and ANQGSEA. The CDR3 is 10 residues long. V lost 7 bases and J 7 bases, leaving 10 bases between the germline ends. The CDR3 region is CSAWDFEAFF. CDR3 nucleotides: TGCAGCGCTTGGGACTTTGAAGCTTTCTTT.

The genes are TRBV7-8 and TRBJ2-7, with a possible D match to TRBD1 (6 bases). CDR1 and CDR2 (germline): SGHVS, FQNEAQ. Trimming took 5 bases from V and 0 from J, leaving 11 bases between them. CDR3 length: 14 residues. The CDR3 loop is CASSLGQSSYEQYF. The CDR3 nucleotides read TGTGCCAGCAGCCTAGGACAGAGCTCCTACGAGCAGTACTTC.

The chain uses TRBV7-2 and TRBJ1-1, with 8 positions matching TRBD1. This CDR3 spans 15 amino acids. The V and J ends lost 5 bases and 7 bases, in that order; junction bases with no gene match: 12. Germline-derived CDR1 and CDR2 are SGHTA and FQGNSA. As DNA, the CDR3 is TGTGCCAGCAGCCCTATTACAGGGGGGTTGGGTGAAGCTTTCTTT. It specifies CASSPITGGLGEAFF. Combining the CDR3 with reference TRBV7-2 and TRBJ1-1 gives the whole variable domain GAGVSQSPSNKVTEKGKDVELRCDPISGHTALYWYRQSLGQGLEFLIYFQGNSAPDKSGLPSDRFSAERTGGSVSTLTIQRTQQEDSAVYLCASSPITGGLGEAFFGQGTRLTVV.

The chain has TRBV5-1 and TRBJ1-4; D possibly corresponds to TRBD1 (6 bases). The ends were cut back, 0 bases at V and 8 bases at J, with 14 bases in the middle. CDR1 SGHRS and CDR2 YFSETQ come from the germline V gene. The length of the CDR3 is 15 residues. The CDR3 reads CASSLGGGRWEKLFF. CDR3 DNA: TGCGCCAGCAGCTTGGGCGGGGGGCGTTGGGAAAAACTGTTTTTT.

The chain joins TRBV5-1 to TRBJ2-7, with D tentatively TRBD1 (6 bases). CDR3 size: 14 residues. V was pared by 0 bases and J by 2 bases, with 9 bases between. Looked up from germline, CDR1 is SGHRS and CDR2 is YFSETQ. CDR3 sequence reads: CASSLVGGTYEQYF. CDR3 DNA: TGCGCCAGCAGCTTGGTTGGGGGCACCTACGAGCAGTACTTC. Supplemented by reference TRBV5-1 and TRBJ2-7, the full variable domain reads KAGVTQTPRYLIKTRGQQVTLSCSPISGHRSVSWYQQTPGQGLQFLFEYFSETQRNKGNFPGRFSGRQFSNSRSEMNVSTLELGDSALYLCASSLVGGTYEQYFGPGTRLTVT.

CDR3 in amino acids: CASTPGTGAYGYTF. For the CDR3, the DNA is TGTGCCAGCACGCCCGGGACAGGGGCCTATGGCTACACCTTC. The V and J genes are TRBV7-2 and TRBJ1-2; 10 bases match TRBD1. Losses at the gene ends were 7 bases for V and 4 bases for J; bases not matched to a gene: 6. The CDR3 is 14 amino acids. Germline-derived CDR1 and CDR2 are SGHTA and FQGNSA. Full variable domain (rest looked up from reference TRBV7-2 and TRBJ1-2): GAGVSQSPSNKVTEKGKDVELRCDPISGHTALYWYRQSLGQGLEFLIYFQGNSAPDKSGLPSDRFSAERTGGSVSTLTIQRTQQEDSAVYLCASTPGTGAYGYTFGSGTRLTVV.

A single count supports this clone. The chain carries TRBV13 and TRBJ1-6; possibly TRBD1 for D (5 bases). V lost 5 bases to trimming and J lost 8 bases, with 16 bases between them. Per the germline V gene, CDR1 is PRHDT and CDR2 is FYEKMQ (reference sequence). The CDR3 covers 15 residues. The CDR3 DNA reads TGTGCCAGCAGCCTGACGGGGGGTAGGGATTCACCCCTCCACTTT. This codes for CASSLTGGRDSPLHF.

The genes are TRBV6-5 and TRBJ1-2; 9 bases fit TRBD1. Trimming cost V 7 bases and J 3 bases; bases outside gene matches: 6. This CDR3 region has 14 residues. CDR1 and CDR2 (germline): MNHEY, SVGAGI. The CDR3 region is CASKTGGADYGYTF. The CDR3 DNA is TGTGCCAGCAAAACAGGGGGCGCGGACTATGGCTACACCTTC.

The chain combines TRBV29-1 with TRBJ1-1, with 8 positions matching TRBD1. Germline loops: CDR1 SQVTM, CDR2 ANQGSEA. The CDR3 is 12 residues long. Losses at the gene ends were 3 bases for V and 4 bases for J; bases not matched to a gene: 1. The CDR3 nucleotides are TGCAGCGTTGACCAGGGGGCCACTGAAGCTTTCTTT. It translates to CSVDQGATEAFF.

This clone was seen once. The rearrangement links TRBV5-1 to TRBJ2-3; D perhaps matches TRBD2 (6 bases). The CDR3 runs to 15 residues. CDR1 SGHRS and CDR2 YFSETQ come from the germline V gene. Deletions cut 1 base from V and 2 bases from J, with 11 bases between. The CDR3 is CASSLSGGATDTQYF. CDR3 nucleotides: TGCGCCAGCAGCTTGAGTGGCGGGGCCACAGATACGCAGTATTTT.

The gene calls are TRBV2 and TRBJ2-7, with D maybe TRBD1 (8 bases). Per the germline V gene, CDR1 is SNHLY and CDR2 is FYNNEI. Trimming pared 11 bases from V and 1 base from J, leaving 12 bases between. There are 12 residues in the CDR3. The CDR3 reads CAGGDRSYEQYF. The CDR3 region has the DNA TGTGCCGGGGGGGACAGGTCCTACGAGCAGTACTTC.